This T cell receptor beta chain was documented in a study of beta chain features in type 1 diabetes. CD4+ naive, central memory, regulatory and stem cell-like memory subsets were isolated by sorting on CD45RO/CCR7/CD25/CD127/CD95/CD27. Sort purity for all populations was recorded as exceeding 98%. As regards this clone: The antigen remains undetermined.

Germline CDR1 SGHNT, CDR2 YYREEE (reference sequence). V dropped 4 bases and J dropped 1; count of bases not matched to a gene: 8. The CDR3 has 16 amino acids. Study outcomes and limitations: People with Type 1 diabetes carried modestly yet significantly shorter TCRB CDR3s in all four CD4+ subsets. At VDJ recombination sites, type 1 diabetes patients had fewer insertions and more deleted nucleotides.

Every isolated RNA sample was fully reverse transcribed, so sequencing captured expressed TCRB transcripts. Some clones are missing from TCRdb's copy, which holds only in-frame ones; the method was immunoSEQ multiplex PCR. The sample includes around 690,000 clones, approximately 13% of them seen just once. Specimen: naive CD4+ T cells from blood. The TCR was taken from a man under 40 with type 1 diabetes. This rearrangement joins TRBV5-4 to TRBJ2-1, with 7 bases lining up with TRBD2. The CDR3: CASSPSGAPSYNEQFF. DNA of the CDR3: TGTGCCAGCAGCCCGAGCGGGGCACCATCCTACAATGAGCAGTTCTTC.